This TCR beta chain was identified in a study of cytomegalovirus exposure and HLA in healthy donors. Regarding the study as a whole: What a later analysis reportedly showed was that an Asian-associated ancestry cluster had fewer N-insertions than the approximately 700-donor mean. Most TCR beta V segments were productive about 87% or about 30% of the time in an earlier analysis.

CDR1 and CDR2 from the germline V gene are LGHNA and YSLEER. The CDR3 spans 13 residues. Trimming removed 0 bases at V and 6 bases at J, with 5 bases between. The PCR had 60 Vbeta and 13 Jbeta primers. Original analysis: In a later analysis, of approximately 81 million unique beta chains, around 11 million appeared in at least two donors. This table comes from immunoSEQ multiplex PCR, and its TCRdb copy is limited to in-frame clones, with some not included. V, J and clone size derive from that table, while D and trimming were established from the DNA sequence. Among some 180,000 clones listed, 79% were seen once. Donors likely had unrecorded immune exposures despite being nominally healthy when sampled. This clone was recorded at least ten times. Antigen: not known.

Sequencing was performed on PBMCs. The source of this sequence is a woman in her twenties or thirties in good health and CMV-seropositive. This chain connects TRBV4-3 to TRBJ2-2; D is unclear. The CDR3 region has the DNA TGCGCCAGCAGCCAAGATATTTCCGGGGAGCTGTTTTTT. This gives the protein CASSQDISGELFF.